This TCR beta chain derives from a study of cytomegalovirus exposure and HLA in healthy donors. Whole-study results and caveats: A classifier reportedly called cytomegalovirus status with high sensitivity and specificity.

To note about this clone: What it binds is unknown.

Donors were drawn from the approximately 130-subject validation cohort, separate from the 666-subject first cohort. The CDR3 runs 16 residues. Germline V gene lookup returns CDR1 SGHAT and CDR2 FQDESV (reference sequence). With 6 bases clipped from V and 0 bases from J, the junction kept 5 bases outside the gene matches. TCRdb's copy holds only in-frame clones and misses some; the assay was immunoSEQ multiplex PCR. The sample has 100,000 to 150,000 clones, nearly 90% seen once; the top ten hold around 1.1%. The chain combines TRBV11-1 with TRBJ2-2; 9 positions agree with TRBD1. This clonotype was sampled from a woman aged 18-29 years in good health and CMV-seronegative. Sequencing used PBMCs. The CDR3 DNA follows: TGTGCCAGCAGTGAACAGGGGGCCGCGAACACCGGGGAGCTGTTTTTT. Translation: CASSEQGAANTGELFF.